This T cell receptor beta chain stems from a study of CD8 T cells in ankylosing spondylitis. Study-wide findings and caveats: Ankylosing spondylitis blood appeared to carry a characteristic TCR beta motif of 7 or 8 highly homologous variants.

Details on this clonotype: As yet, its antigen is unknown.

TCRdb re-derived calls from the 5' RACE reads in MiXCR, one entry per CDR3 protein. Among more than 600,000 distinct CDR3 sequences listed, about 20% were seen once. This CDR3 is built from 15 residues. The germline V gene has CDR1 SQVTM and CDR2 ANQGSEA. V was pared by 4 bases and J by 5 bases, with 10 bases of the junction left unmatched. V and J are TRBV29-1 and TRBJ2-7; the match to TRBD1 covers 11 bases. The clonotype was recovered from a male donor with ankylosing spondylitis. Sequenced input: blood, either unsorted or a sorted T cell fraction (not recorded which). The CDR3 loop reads CSVAHAGTGGHEQYF. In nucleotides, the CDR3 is TGCAGCGTTGCCCATGCCGGGACAGGGGGTCACGAGCAGTACTTC.